This T cell receptor (beta chain) comes out of a study of blood T cell repertoires in COVID-19. Germline loops: CDR1 SQVTM, CDR2 ANQGSEA. This CDR3 region has 14 residues. V lost 4 bases, J lost 2 bases, and 4 bases stayed unmatched. Libraries were prepared by immunoSEQ multiplex PCR; TCRdb keeps only in-frame clonotypes and omits some of them. The sample holds some 83,000 clones, about 84% seen once. The receptor comes from a man aged 50-59 years with active COVID-19. The source material was peripheral blood. The chain carries TRBV29-1 and TRBJ1-1, with 10 bases that match TRBD1. The CDR3 bases are TGCAGCGTTGCGGGACAGGGGTCTAACACTGAAGCTTTCTTT. Encoded protein: CSVAGQGSNTEAFF.